This T cell receptor (beta chain) was recorded in a study of T-cell reconstitution after alpha-beta-depleted transplantation in children. At least ten counts were recorded for this clonotype. The TCRbeta library incorporated unique molecular identifiers. TCRdb passed the PCR reads through MiXCR, listing each CDR3 protein once. The data hold roughly 400,000 distinct CDR3 sequences, with roughly 22% observed a single time. The CDR3 totals 16 residues. Germline-derived CDR1 and CDR2 are DFQATT and SNEGSKA (reference sequence). V lost 1 base to trimming and J lost 0 bases; unmatched junction nucleotides: 4.

The J gene is TRBJ2-1, the V gene TRBV20-1, with 9 nucleotides matching TRBD2. Sample: PBMCs from the stem cell graft donor, taken from the stem cell graft. The sequence was collected from a human donor who donated a stem cell graft to a child with acute myeloid leukemia. The CDR3 here is CSARAFSGSSYNEQFF. DNA for the CDR3: TGCAGTGCTAGAGCCTTTAGCGGGAGCTCCTACAATGAGCAGTTCTTC.